This passage covers 18 T cell receptor beta chains from one sample sequenced in a study of OX40 agonist ivuxolimab in advanced cancers. Profiled with immunoSEQ multiplex PCR; TCRdb holds only in-frame clones, not every one. Found here are 70,000 or so clones, approximately 87% of them singletons; the top ten hold 6.1%. This material consisted of CD4+ or CD8+ T cells sorted from blood, taken in a trial of the OX40 agonist ivuxolimab. Source of these receptors: an adult with an advanced solid tumor such as melanoma, head and neck, liver or kidney cancer.

This clone was found a few times. The V and J genes are TRBV11-2 and TRBJ1-3; D ambiguous. The germline CDR1 and CDR2 sequences are SGHAT and FQNNGV. V lost 2 bases and J 0 bases, leaving 17 bases between the germline ends. This CDR3 has 18 residues. The CDR3 DNA follows: TGTGCCAGCAGCTTAACCGTTATGGCCGGCGGCTCTGGAAACACCATATATTTT. Translated: CASSLTVMAGGSGNTIYF.

The gene calls are TRBV28 and TRBJ2-7; tentative D call: TRBD2 (5 bases). CDR1 and CDR2 (germline): MDHEN, SYDVKM. With 5 bases removed from V and 4 bases from J, the gap between germline ends came to 36 bases. This CDR3 spans 21 amino acids. CDR3 sequence (DNA): TGTGCCAGCAGTGCACCCGGAGGCGTCACCTCGAACGTGATTGCCCCATACGAGCAGTACTTC. Protein product: CASSAPGGVTSNVIAPYEQYF. The full variable domain, its missing parts supplied by reference TRBV28 and TRBJ2-7, is DVKVTQSSRYLVKRTGEKVFLECVQDMDHENMFWYRQDPGLGLRLIYFSYDVKMKEKGDIPEGYSVSREKKERFSLILESASTNQTSMYLCASSAPGGVTSNVIAPYEQYFGPGTRLTVT.

The chain couples TRBV6-1 to TRBJ2-7, with D perhaps TRBD1 or TRBD2 (5 bases each). The length of the CDR3 is 15 residues. V lost 6 bases and J 1 base, leaving 16 bases between the germline ends. Germline CDR1 is MNHNS and CDR2 is SASEGT. This CDR3 is CASRRGAGSSYEQYF. CDR3 nucleotide sequence: TGTGCCAGCAGGAGGGGCGCAGGATCTTCCTACGAGCAGTACTTC.

The CDR3 spells CASSLRGVLGPETQYF. The DNA of the CDR3 is TGTGCCAGCAGTTTAAGGGGGGTACTAGGGCCCGAGACCCAGTACTTC. The V and J genes are TRBV28 and TRBJ2-5; D might be TRBD1 or TRBD2, each matching 6 bases. V was clipped by 2 bases and J by 5 bases, with 18 bases between them. Per the germline V gene, CDR1 is MDHEN and CDR2 is SYDVKM. CDR3 length equals 16 residues. The whole variable domain, filled in from reference TRBV28 and TRBJ2-5, reads DVKVTQSSRYLVKRTGEKVFLECVQDMDHENMFWYRQDPGLGLRLIYFSYDVKMKEKGDIPEGYSVSREKKERFSLILESASTNQTSMYLCASSLRGVLGPETQYFGPGTRLLVL.

This clone turned up a few times. V and J are TRBV7-2 and TRBJ1-5; TRBD1 matches 7 bases. The length of the CDR3 is 14 residues. CDR1 and CDR2 (germline): SGHTA, FQGNSA. Trimming took 4 bases from V and 3 from J; bases not matched to a gene: 3. CDR3 protein: CASSWGQYNQPQHF. CDR3 coding DNA: TGTGCCAGCAGCTGGGGACAGTACAATCAGCCCCAGCATTTT.

V and J are TRBV10-3 and TRBJ1-5, with 8 positions matching TRBD1. Losses at the gene ends were 0 bases for V and 3 bases for J; bases not matched to a gene: 4. Looked up from germline, CDR1 is ENHRY and CDR2 is SYGVKD. The CDR3 is 16 amino acids. The CDR3 DNA reads TGTGCCATCAGTGAGTCTAGGACAGGGCCCAATCAGCCCCAGCATTTT. Translated: CAISESRTGPNQPQHF.

The chain is built from TRBV18 and TRBJ2-7, with TRBD1 as a possible D gene (6 bases). From germline, CDR1 is KGHSH and CDR2 LQKENI. V was cut by 5 bases and J by 0 bases, with 14 bases left in between. The CDR3 sequence is 15 residues long. In nucleotides, the CDR3 is TGTGCCAGCTCAGCCCGGGACACCTCCTCCTACGAGCAGTACTTC. It is translated as CASSARDTSSYEQYF.

This chain uses TRBV7-9 with TRBJ1-4; no clear D. The germline V gene encodes CDR1 SEHNR and CDR2 FQNEAQ (reference sequence). This CDR3 region has 17 residues. Trimming cost V 10 bases and J 10 bases, with 31 bases left between them. The CDR3 protein is CATGVVTMQANLLKLFF. The CDR3 nucleotides are TGTGCCACCGGGGTGGTCACCATGCAAGCCAACCTTCTAAAACTGTTTTTT. Using reference TRBV7-9 and TRBJ1-4 for the parts outside the CDR3, the full variable domain is DTGVSQNPRHKITKRGQNVTFRCDPISEHNRLYWYRQTLGQGPEFLTYFQNEAQLEKSRLLSDRFSAERPKGSFSTLEIQRTEQGDSAMYLCATGVVTMQANLLKLFFGSGTQLSVL.

This chain's CDR3 is CASSSRDSRQYF. The CDR3 coding sequence is TGTGCCAGCAGCTCTCGGGACAGCCGCCAGTACTTC. The chain employs TRBV5-6 and TRBJ2-7; 7 positions match TRBD1. In germline, CDR1 is SGHDT, CDR2 YYEEEE. The CDR3 is 12 residues long. V dropped 3 bases and J dropped 10; count of bases not matched to a gene: 7.

V gene TRBV15 combines with J gene TRBJ1-1; D unclear. This CDR3 is 14 amino acids long. V was trimmed by 0 bases and J by 3 bases, leaving 8 bases between them. The germline CDR1 and CDR2 sequences are LNHNV and YYDKDF (reference sequence). The CDR3 DNA reads TGTGCCACCAGCAGAGATAAAGGATACACTGAAGCTTTCTTT. Its protein product is CATSRDKGYTEAFF. The variable domain in full, with the rest retrieved from reference TRBV15 and TRBJ1-1, is DAMVIQNPRYQVTQFGKPVTLSCSQTLNHNVMYWYQQKSSQAPKLLFHYYDKDFNNEADTPDNFQSRRPNTSFCFLDIRSPGLGDTAMYLCATSRDKGYTEAFFGQGTRLTVV.

A few counts support this clone. The chain has TRBV13 and TRBJ2-1; 12 positions match TRBD2. The V gene's germline CDR1 is PRHDT and CDR2 FYEKMQ (reference sequence). Trimming cost V 4 bases and J 8 bases; bases outside gene matches: 9. This CDR3 comprises 16 residues. CDR3 coding DNA: TGTGCCAGCAGCTCCTACCTAGCGGGAGGGCCGGATGAGCAGTTCTTC. This codes for CASSSYLAGGPDEQFF.

The genes are TRBV28 and TRBJ2-6, with unresolved D. This CDR3 has 14 residues. Germline values: CDR1 MDHEN, CDR2 SYDVKM. Trimming left V 7 bases short and J 0 bases short, with 7 bases between. The CDR3 nucleotides read TGTGCCAGCACTGCAGACTCTGGGGCCAACGTCCTGACTTTC. This encodes CASTADSGANVLTF. Full variable domain (missing parts from reference TRBV28 and TRBJ2-6): DVKVTQSSRYLVKRTGEKVFLECVQDMDHENMFWYRQDPGLGLRLIYFSYDVKMKEKGDIPEGYSVSREKKERFSLILESASTNQTSMYLCASTADSGANVLTFGAGSRLTVL.

This clone has just one count. The chain joins TRBV9 to TRBJ2-2; 9 bases fit TRBD2. The CDR3 totals 21 residues. CDR1 is SGDLS, CDR2 YYNGEE, per germline. After removal of 0 bases from V and 0 bases from J, the junction contained 15 bases not matched to a gene. The CDR3 DNA is TGTGCCAGCAGCGTAGACCCAGCGGGAGGCCACGGCCGATCGAACACCGGGGAGCTGTTTTTT. It translates to CASSVDPAGGHGRSNTGELFF.

This rearrangement joins TRBV30 to TRBJ2-5, with 10 nucleotides matching TRBD2. Germline V gene sequence: CDR1 GTSNPN, CDR2 SVGIG (reference sequence). The V segment lost 4 bases and the J segment 4 bases; nucleotides outside the gene matches: 3. The CDR3 contains 13 residues. DNA of the CDR3: TGTGCCTGGACTGCTAGCGGGAGAGAGACCCAGTACTTC. Translating gives CAWTASGRETQYF.

A few counts support this clone. The chain employs TRBV5-6 and TRBJ1-5; D gene uncertain. The CDR3 is made up of 15 amino acids. Germline CDR1 is SGHDT and CDR2 is YYEEEE. V lost 4 bases, J lost 4 bases, and 15 bases lay in between. CDR3 nucleotide sequence: TGTGCCAGCAGCCGGCGGACGGAGAGGAATCAGCCCCAGCATTTT. The encoded protein is CASSRRTERNQPQHF.

The V gene is TRBV5-4, the J gene TRBJ1-2; the D gene is possibly TRBD1 (6 bases). Trimming cost V 6 bases and J 2 bases, with 14 bases left between them. This CDR3 is 14 amino acids long. Germline V gene lookup returns CDR1 SGHNT and CDR2 YYREEE (reference sequence). CDR3 nucleotide sequence: TGTGCCAGCAACCCACAGGGCCGCAACTATGGCTACACCTTC. Its translation: CASNPQGRNYGYTF.

J is TRBJ2-1 and V is TRBV4-1; TRBD1 matches 7 bases. This CDR3 spans 16 amino acids. Unmatched junction bases numbered 10, after V lost 3 bases and J lost 5 bases. Per the germline V gene, CDR1 is MGHRA and CDR2 is YSYEKL. The CDR3 here is CASSHSPGQNHNEQFF. Written as DNA, the CDR3 is TGCGCCAGCAGCCACTCACCGGGACAGAACCACAATGAGCAGTTCTTC.

The chain recombines TRBV25-1 with TRBJ2-7; TRBD1 agrees at 8 bases. J was trimmed by 3 bases and V by 4 bases; bases with no gene match: 2. Germline CDR1 and CDR2: MGHDK and SYGVNS. The CDR3 loop spans 13 amino acids. CDR3 bases: TGTGCCAGCAGTGCAGGGGGCTACTACGAGCAGTACTTC. Encoded protein: CASSAGGYYEQYF.